What follows are 19 T cell receptor beta chains derived from one specimen sequenced in a study of T cell repertoires in cytomegalovirus infection. TCRdb called the reads again in MiXCR, with one record for every CDR3 protein. The sample has roughly 46,000 distinct CDR3 sequences; about 19% are singletons. Which antigens these TCRs recognize remains unknown. The sample in question was CD8+ T cells from cultured PBMCs, obtained from culture after CMV antigen stimulation. The source of these receptors is a human donor in good health (CMV status not recorded). Some clones in this sample may be carry-over from other donors' samples.

This clonotype appeared a few times. CDR3 sequence: CASSQDGNNSPLHF. Written as DNA, the CDR3 is TGCGCCAGCAGCCAAGACGGCAATAATTCACCCCTCCACTTT. This chain connects TRBV4-3 to TRBJ1-6, with no clear D. Trimming cost V 0 bases and J 5 bases, with 5 bases left between them. The CDR3 extends over 14 amino acids. Per the germline V gene, CDR1 is LGHNA and CDR2 is YSLEER.

J is TRBJ2-3 and V is TRBV19; D is perhaps TRBD1 or TRBD2 (5 bases each). Per the germline V gene, CDR1 is LNHDA and CDR2 is SQIVND (reference sequence). Trimming shortened V by 4 bases and J by 6 bases, and 11 bases separated the two germline ends. The CDR3 covers 13 residues. CDR3 sequence reads: CASSKRGPDTQYF. Here the CDR3 DNA reads TGTGCCAGTAGTAAACGGGGCCCCGATACGCAGTATTTT.

The chain couples TRBV9 to TRBJ2-3; 9 bases map to TRBD2. The trim removed 4 bases at V and 3 bases at J, leaving 3 bases unmatched. Germline assignment: CDR1 SGDLS and CDR2 YYNGEE. The CDR3 consists of 14 residues. This CDR3 reads CASSLSGRTDTQYF. The CDR3 DNA follows: TGTGCCAGCAGCCTAAGCGGGAGGACAGATACGCAGTATTTT.

This clonotype was counted a few times. The chain is built from TRBV7-9 and TRBJ2-1; perhaps TRBD2 as D (6 bases). The CDR3 runs 14 residues. Germline CDR1 is SEHNR and CDR2 is FQNEAQ (reference sequence). Trimming took 5 bases from V and 4 from J, leaving 12 bases between them. The CDR3 loop reads CASSLGTSYNEQFF. The CDR3 nucleotides read TGTGCCAGCAGCCTAGGGACTTCGTACAATGAGCAGTTCTTC.

This clonotype was picked up many times. The DNA of the CDR3 is TGTGCCAGCAGCTCCTCCCTAGGCGAGCGGGAGGGCCGGGAGACCCAGTACTTC. Encoded protein: CASSSSLGEREGRETQYF. The rearrangement uses TRBV7-2 and TRBJ2-5; 10 bases match TRBD2. J gave up 5 bases and V 4 bases, and 16 bases lay outside the gene matches. Germline V gene data show CDR1 as SGHTA and CDR2 as FQGNSA. This CDR3 has 18 residues.

The rearrangement joins TRBV23-1 to TRBJ2-7; TRBD1 matches at 8 bases. TRBV23-1 is an open reading frame, and its role is uncertain. The length of the CDR3 is 15 residues. Trimming cost V 6 bases and J 3 bases; bases outside gene matches: 10. The DNA of the CDR3 is TGCGCCAGCAGCCCAGCAGGGGGCAGTTGCTACGAGCAGTACTTC. Protein sequence: CASSPAGGSCYEQYF.

This clonotype was detected a few times. As DNA, the CDR3 is TGTGCCAGCAGGGAGAGGGCAGTCACTGAAGCTTTCTTT. This encodes CASRERAVTEAFF. The chain recombines TRBV6-1 with TRBJ1-1; D is uncertain. Trimming removed 6 bases from V and 4 bases from J, with 12 bases in between. The CDR3 has 13 residues. Germline assignment: CDR1 MNHNS and CDR2 SASEGT.

The V call is TRBV5-1, the J call TRBJ2-1, with 8 bases lining up with TRBD2. The CDR3 is 14 amino acids. The germline V gene encodes CDR1 SGHRS and CDR2 YFSETQ. V lost 7 bases and J lost 4; bases outside the gene matches: 7. Here the CDR3 reads CASGLSSGYNEQFF. Here the CDR3 DNA reads TGCGCCAGCGGGCTATCTAGCGGGTACAATGAGCAGTTCTTC. The full variable domain, in which reference TRBV5-1 and TRBJ2-1 provide the parts outside the CDR3, is KAGVTQTPRYLIKTRGQQVTLSCSPISGHRSVSWYQQTPGQGLQFLFEYFSETQRNKGNFPGRFSGRQFSNSRSEMNVSTLELGDSALYLCASGLSSGYNEQFFGPGTRLTVL.

This clonotype was recorded many times. The chain is built from TRBV28 and TRBJ1-5; D perhaps matches TRBD1 (5 bases). In germline, CDR1 is MDHEN, CDR2 SYDVKM. CDR3 length equals 18 residues. Trimming removed 5 bases from V and 2 bases from J, with 22 bases in between. The CDR3 sequence: CASSPLWGSYDGNQPQHF. The CDR3 coding sequence is TGTGCCAGCAGTCCACTTTGGGGCAGCTATGATGGCAATCAGCCCCAGCATTTT.

The chain links TRBV15 to TRBJ1-2; the match to TRBD1 covers 9 bases. The CDR3 length is 16 residues. Trimming at V came to 0 bases and at J to 6 bases, leaving 8 bases not matched to a gene. Germline values: CDR1 LNHNV, CDR2 YYDKDF (reference sequence). The CDR3 protein is CATSREATGGLDGYTF. CDR3 sequence (DNA): TGTGCCACCAGCAGAGAGGCGACAGGGGGACTCGATGGCTACACCTTC.

Here the CDR3 reads CASSFSGSRDNEQFF. For the CDR3, the DNA is TGTGCCAGCAGTTTTAGCGGGAGTAGAGACAATGAGCAGTTCTTC. The rearrangement uses TRBV12-3 or TRBV12-4 and TRBJ2-1; 9 bases match TRBD2. With V trimmed by 3 bases and J by 5 bases, 5 bases remained unmatched. CDR3 length: 15 amino acids.

The rearrangement links TRBV24-1 to TRBJ1-4; no clear D. Germline CDR1 reads KGHDR; CDR2 reads SFDVKD. Trimming took off 9 bases at V and 7 bases at J, with 17 bases between the two ends. The CDR3 runs 14 residues. This CDR3 reads CATSPGGGGEKLFF. CDR3 in DNA: TGTGCCACCTCACCGGGTGGTGGTGGTGAAAAACTGTTTTTT.

This clonotype occurred many times. The chain is built from TRBV7-3 and TRBJ2-1; D gene unclear. Trimming pared 7 bases from V and 4 bases from J, leaving 14 bases between. The CDR3 is 14 amino acids. In germline, CDR1 is SGHTA, CDR2 FQGTGA. Here the CDR3 DNA reads TGTGCCAGCACCCAAGACGCAGAATACAATGAGCAGTTCTTC. Encoded protein: CASTQDAEYNEQFF.

This chain joins TRBV5-6 and TRBJ2-3; 7 nucleotides match TRBD2. The CDR3 is 16 residues long. Germline assignment: CDR1 SGHDT and CDR2 YYEEEE. Germline trimming cut 0 bases from V and 6 bases from J; bases unmatched to any gene: 10. The CDR3 protein is CASSLGSSGWADTQYF. In DNA, the CDR3 is TGTGCCAGCAGCTTGGGGTCTAGCGGATGGGCGGATACGCAGTATTTT.

The chain carries TRBV7-9 and TRBJ1-2; D is possibly TRBD1 (6 bases). Trimming shortened V by 6 bases and J by 7 bases, and 12 bases separated the two germline ends. There are 12 residues in the CDR3. The V gene's germline CDR1 is SEHNR and CDR2 FQNEAQ (reference sequence). CDR3 nucleotide sequence: TGTGCCAGCAGGTCGGGGGGCGGTGGCTACACCTTC. It specifies CASRSGGGGYTF.

The chain employs TRBV2 and TRBJ2-5; 7 bases are a match to TRBD2. CDR1 is SNHLY, CDR2 FYNNEI, per germline. The V gene end was trimmed by 8 bases and the J gene end by 2 bases; junction bases not matched to a gene: 2. CDR3 length equals 12 residues. CDR3 residues: CASPGGQETQYF. As DNA, the CDR3 is TGTGCCAGCCCCGGGGGGCAAGAGACCCAGTACTTC.

This clonotype was recorded a few times. The CDR3 DNA reads as TGTGCCAGCAGTGTAGCGGGGGGGCCGGATGAGCAGTTCTTC. This codes for CASSVAGGPDEQFF. The rearrangement links TRBV2 to TRBJ2-1, with TRBD2 matching over 11 bases. In germline, CDR1 is SNHLY, CDR2 FYNNEI. This CDR3 is 14 amino acids long. Trimming cost V 4 bases and J 8 bases; bases outside gene matches: 4.

The table lists this clonotype with many counts. V is TRBV12-3 or TRBV12-4 and J is TRBJ2-3, with D perhaps matching TRBD1 (6 bases). The CDR3 runs to 18 residues. The ends were cut back, 4 bases at V and 0 bases at J, with 20 bases in the middle. CDR3: CASSYTSLGQPSTDTQYF. In DNA form, the CDR3 reads TGTGCCAGCAGTTACACCTCCCTTGGACAGCCAAGCACAGATACGCAGTATTTT.

In this sample, this clonotype turned up many times. J is TRBJ1-4 and V is TRBV25-1; no definite D call. The CDR3 contains 17 residues. Germline lookup yields CDR1 MGHDK and CDR2 SYGVNS. Trimming left V 3 bases short and J 2 bases short, with 16 bases between. The CDR3 DNA is TGTGCCAGCAGTGACACTTCGGGCAGGACCACTAATGAAAAACTGTTTTTT. Protein product: CASSDTSGRTTNEKLFF.